A single T cell receptor (beta chain) is shown here with its context. The sample belongs to a study of cytomegalovirus exposure and HLA in healthy donors. Germline V lookup: CDR1 MNHEY, CDR2 SMNVEV (reference sequence). V was cut by 1 base and J by 7 bases, with 19 bases left in between. The CDR3 sequence is 16 residues long. With 60 Vbeta and 13 Jbeta primers, the PCR was carried out. Sequenced by immunoSEQ multiplex PCR; TCRdb stores in-frame clones only, minus some. The repertoire holds some 140,000 clones, with 70% to 80% as singletons. The V call is TRBV27, the J call TRBJ1-1, with D perhaps matching TRBD1 (6 bases). Sequences were obtained from PBMCs. The TCR sequence derives from a middle-aged woman in good health and CMV-seronegative. DNA of the CDR3: TGTGCCAGCAGTTTATTAGGTTTGGGGGCGCGAGGTGAAGCTTTCTTT. Protein: CASSLLGLGARGEAFF.